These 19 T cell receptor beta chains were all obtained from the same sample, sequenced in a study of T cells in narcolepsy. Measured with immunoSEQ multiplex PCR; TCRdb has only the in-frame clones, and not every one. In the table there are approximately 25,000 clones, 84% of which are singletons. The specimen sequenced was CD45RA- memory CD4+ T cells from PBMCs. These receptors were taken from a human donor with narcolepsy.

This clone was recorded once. The CDR3 sequence: CASSYTLTEAFF. The CDR3 coding sequence is TGTGCCAGCAGCTACACCCTCACTGAAGCTTTCTTT. The chain joins TRBV11-2 to TRBJ1-1; D remains unclear. There are 12 residues in the CDR3. Germline V CDR1 and CDR2: SGHAT, FQNNGV. V lost 4 bases to trimming and J lost 4 bases, with 7 bases between them.

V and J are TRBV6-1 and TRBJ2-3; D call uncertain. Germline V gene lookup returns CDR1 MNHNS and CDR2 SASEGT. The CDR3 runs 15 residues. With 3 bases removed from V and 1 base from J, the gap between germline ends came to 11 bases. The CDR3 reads CASSDGSSRTDTQYF. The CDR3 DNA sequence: TGTGCCAGCAGTGACGGATCCTCCCGCACAGATACGCAGTATTTT.

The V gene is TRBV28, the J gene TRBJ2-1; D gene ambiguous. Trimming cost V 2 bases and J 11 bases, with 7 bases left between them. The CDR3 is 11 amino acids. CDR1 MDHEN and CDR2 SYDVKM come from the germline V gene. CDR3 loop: CASSLTGQQFF. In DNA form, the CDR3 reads TGTGCCAGCAGTTTAACGGGCCAGCAGTTCTTC.

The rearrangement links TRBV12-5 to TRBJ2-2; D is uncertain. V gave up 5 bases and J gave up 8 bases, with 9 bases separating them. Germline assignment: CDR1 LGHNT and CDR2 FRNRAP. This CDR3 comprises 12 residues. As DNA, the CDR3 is TGTGCTAGTGGTCCCGGCTGGGGGGAGCTGTTTTTT. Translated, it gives CASGPGWGELFF.

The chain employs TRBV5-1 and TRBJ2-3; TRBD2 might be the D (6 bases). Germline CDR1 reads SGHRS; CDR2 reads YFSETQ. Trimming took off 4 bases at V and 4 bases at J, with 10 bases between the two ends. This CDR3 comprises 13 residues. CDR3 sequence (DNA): TGCGCCAGCAGCCAAGGCGGGGCAGATACGCAGTATTTT. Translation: CASSQGGADTQYF.

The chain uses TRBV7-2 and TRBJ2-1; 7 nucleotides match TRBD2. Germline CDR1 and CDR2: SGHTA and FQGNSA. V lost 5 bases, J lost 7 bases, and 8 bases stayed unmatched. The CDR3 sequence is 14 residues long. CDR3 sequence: CASSPPGLKNEQFF. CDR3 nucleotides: TGTGCCAGCAGCCCGCCGGGACTAAAGAATGAGCAGTTCTTC.

CDR3 DNA sequence: TGCAGTGCTTCACGGGAGGACCCACTGTTCTTC. This gives the protein CSASREDPLFF. The chain has TRBV20-1 and TRBJ2-1; TRBD2 matches 7 bases. Unmatched junction bases numbered 10, after V lost 5 bases and J lost 15 bases. Germline CDR1 is DFQATT and CDR2 is SNEGSKA (reference sequence). CDR3 length equals 11 residues.

The CDR3 sequence is CASSPEDRGSYNEQFF. CDR3 coding DNA: TGTGCCAGCAGCCCAGAGGACAGGGGCTCCTACAATGAGCAGTTCTTC. The chain couples TRBV9 to TRBJ2-1; 9 positions agree with TRBD1. The CDR3 spans 16 residues. The germline gives CDR1 SGDLS, CDR2 YYNGEE. V lost 4 bases, J lost 0 bases, and 5 bases stayed unmatched.

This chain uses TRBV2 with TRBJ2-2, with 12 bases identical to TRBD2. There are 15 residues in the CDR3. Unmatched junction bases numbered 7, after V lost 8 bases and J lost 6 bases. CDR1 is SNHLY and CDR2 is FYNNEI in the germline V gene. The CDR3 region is CASVRTSGNSGELFF. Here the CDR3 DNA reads TGTGCCAGCGTTAGGACTAGCGGGAATTCCGGGGAGCTGTTTTTT.

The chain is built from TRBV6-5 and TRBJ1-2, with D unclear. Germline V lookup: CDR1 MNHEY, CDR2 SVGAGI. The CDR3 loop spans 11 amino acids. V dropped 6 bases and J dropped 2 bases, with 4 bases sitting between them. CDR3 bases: TGTGCCAGCAGGTTGAACTATGGCTACACCTTC. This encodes CASRLNYGYTF.

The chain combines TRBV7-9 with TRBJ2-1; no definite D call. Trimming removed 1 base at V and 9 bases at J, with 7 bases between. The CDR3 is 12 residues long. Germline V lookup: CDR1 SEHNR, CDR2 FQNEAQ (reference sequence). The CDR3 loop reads CASSLGAAEQFF. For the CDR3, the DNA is TGTGCCAGCAGCTTAGGTGCCGCTGAGCAGTTCTTC.

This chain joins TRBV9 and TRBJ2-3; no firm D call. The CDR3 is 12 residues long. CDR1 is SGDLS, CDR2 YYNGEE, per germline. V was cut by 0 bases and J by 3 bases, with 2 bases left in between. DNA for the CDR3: TGTGCCAGCAGCGTAGGAACAGATACGCAGTATTTT. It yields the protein CASSVGTDTQYF. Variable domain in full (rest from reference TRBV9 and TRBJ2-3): DSGVTQTPKHLITATGQRVTLRCSPRSGDLSVYWYQQSLDQGLQFLIQYYNGEERAKGNILERFSAQQFPDLHSELNLSSLELGDSALYFCASSVGTDTQYFGPGTRLTVL.

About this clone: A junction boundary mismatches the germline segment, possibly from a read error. CDR3 coding DNA: TGTGCCAGCAGTAACTCTCGGGCGGACAATCAGCCCCAGCATTTT. Its translation is CASSNSRADNQPQHF. The V call is TRBV6-6, the J call TRBJ1-5; no reliable D call. CDR1 MNHNY and CDR2 SVGAGI come from the germline V gene (reference sequence). The CDR3 extends over 15 amino acids.

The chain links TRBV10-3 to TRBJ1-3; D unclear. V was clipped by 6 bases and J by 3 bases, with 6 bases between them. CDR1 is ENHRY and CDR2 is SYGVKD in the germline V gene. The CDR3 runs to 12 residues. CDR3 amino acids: CAISELGNTIYF. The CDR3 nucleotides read TGTGCCATCAGCGAACTTGGAAACACCATATATTTT.

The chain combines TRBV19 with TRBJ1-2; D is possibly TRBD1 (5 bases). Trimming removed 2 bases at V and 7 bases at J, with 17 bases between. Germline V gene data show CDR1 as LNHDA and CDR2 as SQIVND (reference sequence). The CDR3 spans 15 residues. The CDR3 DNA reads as TGTGCCAGTAGTATACAATCCGGGACTAGCAGTGGCTACACCTTC. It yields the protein CASSIQSGTSSGYTF.

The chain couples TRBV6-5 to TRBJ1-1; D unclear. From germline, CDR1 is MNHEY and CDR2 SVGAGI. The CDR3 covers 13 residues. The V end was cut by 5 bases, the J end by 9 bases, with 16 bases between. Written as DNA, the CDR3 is TGTGCCAGCAGTCGCCCATCGAATCCAAAAGCTTTCTTT. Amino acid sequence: CASSRPSNPKAFF.

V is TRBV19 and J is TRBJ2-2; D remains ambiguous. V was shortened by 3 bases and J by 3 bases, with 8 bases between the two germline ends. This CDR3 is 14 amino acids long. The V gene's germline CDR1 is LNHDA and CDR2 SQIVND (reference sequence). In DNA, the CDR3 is TGTGCCAGTAGTATCATGACGGACACCGGGGAGCTGTTTTTT. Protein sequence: CASSIMTDTGELFF.

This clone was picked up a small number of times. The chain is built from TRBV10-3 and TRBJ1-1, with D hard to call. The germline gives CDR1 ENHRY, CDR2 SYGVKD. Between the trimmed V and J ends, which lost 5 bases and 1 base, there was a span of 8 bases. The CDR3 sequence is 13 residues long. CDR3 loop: CAISIAENTEAFF. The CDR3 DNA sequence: TGTGCCATCAGTATAGCAGAGAACACTGAAGCTTTCTTT.

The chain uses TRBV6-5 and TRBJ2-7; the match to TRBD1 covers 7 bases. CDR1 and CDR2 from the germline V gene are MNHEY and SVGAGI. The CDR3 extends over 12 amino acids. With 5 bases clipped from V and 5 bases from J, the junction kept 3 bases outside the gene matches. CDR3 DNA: TGTGCCAGCAGTCAACAGGGGAACGAGCAGTACTTC. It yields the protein CASSQQGNEQYF.